A single sample is the source of the 30 T cell receptor beta chains below, sequenced in a study of vaccination and CD4 T cells after COVID-19. The Oncomine TCR Beta short-read assay generated sequence data from the DNA of cultured CD4+ T cells. TCRdb processed the PCR reads anew with MiXCR; each CDR3 protein has one entry. The table shows about 19,000 distinct CDR3 sequences, with around two thirds occurring only once. Antigens of these TCRs are unknown. The sample's treatment: roughly 10-day PBMC culture with coronavirus spike peptide pools or control peptides (ViraFEST assay). The sequenced sample consisted of CD4+ T cells from blood, cultured in vitro. These receptors all stem from a human donor who had recovered from COVID-19.

The rearrangement uses TRBV4-3 and TRBJ2-3; 9 positions agree with TRBD2. This CDR3 has 15 residues. Germline CDR1 reads LGHNA; CDR2 reads YSLEER. V trimming: 0 bases; J trimming: 8 bases; junction bases outside the gene matches: 6. CDR3 nucleotide sequence: TGCGCCAGCAGCCAAGACCGCCTAGCGGGAAGTACGCAGTATTTT. As protein: CASSQDRLAGSTQYF.

The chain links TRBV30 to TRBJ1-1; D may be TRBD1 (5 bases). This CDR3 contains 16 residues. The germline V gene encodes CDR1 GTSNPN and CDR2 SVGIG (reference sequence). V dropped 2 bases and J dropped 3 bases, with 19 bases sitting between them. The CDR3 DNA sequence: TGTGCCTGGAGTCCCACCTTAGGGAGGGGTGACACTGAAGCTTTCTTT. Translation gives CAWSPTLGRGDTEAFF.

This sequence joins TRBV16 and TRBJ2-3, with D uncertain. The CDR3 has 14 amino acids. Trimming took 1 base from V and 7 from J, leaving 12 bases between them. Per germline, CDR1 KGHSY and CDR2 FQNENV. The CDR3 region has the DNA TGTGCCAGCAGCCAATTTAACAGCCCAAATACGCAGTATTTT. Encoded protein: CASSQFNSPNTQYF.

This clonotype was seen only a few times. V is TRBV20-1 and J is TRBJ1-5, with D uncertain. The germline CDR1 and CDR2 sequences are DFQATT and SNEGSKA (reference sequence). The V gene lost 5 bases and the J gene lost 1 base, with 15 bases spanning the gap. This CDR3 is 15 amino acids long. Written as DNA, the CDR3 is TGCAGTGCTCCCCCCCCTAAGGGAAGCAATCAGCCCCAGCATTTT. Translating gives CSAPPPKGSNQPQHF.

By frequency in the sample, this clonotype is medium-sized. CDR3 loop: CASRSTRTKLSQYF. The CDR3, as DNA: TGTGCCAGCAGATCAACGCGAACTAAGCTCTCCCAGTACTTC. The chain carries TRBV6-2 or TRBV6-3 and TRBJ2-5; D is unresolved. The CDR3 loop spans 14 amino acids. Germline assignment: CDR1 MNHEY and CDR2 SVGEGT. Trimming stripped 6 bases from V and 9 bases from J, with 20 bases between.

The gene calls are TRBV20-1 and TRBJ2-4; TRBD1 aligns across 7 bases. V lost 6 bases, J lost 8 bases, and 7 bases stayed unmatched. CDR1 DFQATT and CDR2 SNEGSKA come from the germline V gene (reference sequence). The CDR3 sequence is 12 residues long. The CDR3: CSAPRQGDIQYF. In DNA, the CDR3 is TGCAGTGCCCCTAGACAGGGAGACATTCAGTACTTC.

The V and J genes are TRBV7-2 and TRBJ1-1, with D uncertain. V lost 4 bases to trimming and J lost 6 bases, with 12 bases between them. This CDR3 has 13 amino acids. The V gene's germline CDR1 is SGHTA and CDR2 FQGNSA. The CDR3 sequence is CASSSGPAAEAFF. The DNA of the CDR3 is TGTGCCAGCAGCTCCGGACCCGCCGCTGAAGCTTTCTTT.

The table lists this clonotype with a few counts. The rearrangement links TRBV11-2 to TRBJ1-1; D is unresolved. CDR1 SGHAT and CDR2 FQNNGV come from the germline V gene. There are 14 residues in the CDR3. Trimming removed 3 bases from V and 0 bases from J, with 8 bases in between. In nucleotides, the CDR3 is TGTGCCAGCAGCTTGGCGGCAATGAACACTGAAGCTTTCTTT. It translates to CASSLAAMNTEAFF.

The V gene is TRBV6-5, the J gene TRBJ1-5; no clear D. V was trimmed by 2 bases and J by 6 bases, leaving 8 bases between them. From germline, CDR1 is MNHEY and CDR2 SVGAGI. The CDR3 contains 13 residues. CDR3 residues: CASSYGPAQPQHF. CDR3 bases: TGTGCCAGCAGTTACGGGCCGGCTCAGCCCCAGCATTTT.

The gene calls are TRBV6-4 and TRBJ1-1, with D hard to call. The V and J ends lost 4 bases and 1 base respectively, with 7 bases between them. This CDR3 spans 13 amino acids. Germline loops: CDR1 MRHNA, CDR2 SNTAGT. The CDR3 nucleotides read TGTGCCAGCAGTGTTAGCGGGAACACTGAAGCTTTCTTT. This encodes CASSVSGNTEAFF.

The rearrangement joins TRBV7-2 to TRBJ1-5; D gene unclear. Trimming cost V 1 base and J 0 bases, with 7 bases left between them. This CDR3 region has 15 residues. The germline gives CDR1 SGHTA, CDR2 FQGNSA. CDR3 residues: CASSLVSNSNQPQHF. In DNA form, the CDR3 reads TGTGCCAGCAGCTTAGTCAGTAATAGCAATCAGCCCCAGCATTTT.

V gene TRBV6-1 combines with J gene TRBJ1-5; the match to TRBD1 covers 9 bases. J was trimmed by 1 base and V by 6 bases; bases with no gene match: 7. CDR3 length equals 16 residues. Germline V lookup: CDR1 MNHNS, CDR2 SASEGT. CDR3 region: CASSLQGAVSNQPQHF. The DNA for the CDR3 is TGTGCCAGCAGCCTACAGGGGGCGGTGAGCAATCAGCCCCAGCATTTT.

The chain links TRBV6-5 to TRBJ1-1, with no clear D. Germline V gives CDR1 MNHEY, CDR2 SVGAGI. The CDR3 contains 14 residues. V shed 2 bases and J shed 1 base, with 8 bases lying between them. The CDR3 DNA is TGTGCCAGCAGTTACACCGATTCGAACACTGAAGCTTTCTTT. Its protein is CASSYTDSNTEAFF.

The chain joins TRBV27 to TRBJ1-6; D not certain. This CDR3 is 13 amino acids long. Germline V gene sequence: CDR1 MNHEY, CDR2 SMNVEV (reference sequence). The V end was cut by 9 bases, the J end by 8 bases, with 14 bases between. Written as DNA, the CDR3 is TGTGCCAGTAGTCCGACGGTGGATTCACCCCTCCACTTT. Translation gives CASSPTVDSPLHF.

The V call is TRBV28, the J call TRBJ1-1; 10 bases are a match to TRBD1. The germline V gene encodes CDR1 MDHEN and CDR2 SYDVKM. Trimming removed 8 bases from V and 3 bases from J; junction bases left unmatched: 6. The CDR3 sequence is 14 residues long. CDR3 loop: CASEDRGLDTEAFF. CDR3 bases: TGTGCCAGCGAAGACAGGGGGCTTGACACTGAAGCTTTCTTT.

V gene TRBV28 combines with J gene TRBJ1-5; TRBD1 matches at 9 bases. V gave up 6 bases and J gave up 7 bases; unmatched junction bases: 13. Germline lookup yields CDR1 MDHEN and CDR2 SYDVKM. The CDR3 covers 16 residues. CDR3 nucleotides: TGTGCCAGCAGACCTCCCATTTACAGGGGGCAGCAGCCCCAGCATTTT. It yields the protein CASRPPIYRGQQPQHF.

This chain connects TRBV28 to TRBJ1-1; 9 positions match TRBD1. This CDR3 has 15 residues. Germline-derived CDR1 and CDR2 are MDHEN and SYDVKM. J was trimmed by 6 bases and V by 5 bases; bases with no gene match: 10. CDR3 DNA sequence: TGTGCCAGCAGTCGGAGGGACAGGGCAAGAGCTGAAGCTTTCTTT. Protein sequence: CASSRRDRARAEAFF.

The rearrangement links TRBV18 to TRBJ1-1; D might be TRBD1 (6 bases). Germline CDR1 reads KGHSH; CDR2 reads LQKENI. V shed 2 bases and J shed 1 base, with 8 bases lying between them. The CDR3 length is 14 residues. The CDR3 DNA follows: TGTGCCAGCTCACCAACAGGGAAGAACACTGAAGCTTTCTTT. It is translated as CASSPTGKNTEAFF.

V gene TRBV7-8 combines with J gene TRBJ2-5; 7 bases agree with TRBD1. The CDR3 has 13 residues. V dropped 7 bases and J dropped 4; count of bases not matched to a gene: 6. Germline CDR1 SGHVS, CDR2 FQNEAQ. The DNA for the CDR3 is TGTGCCAGCAAAGTCGCAGGGGGAGAGACCCAGTACTTC. Translating gives CASKVAGGETQYF.

Only one count was recorded for this clonotype. The genes are TRBV10-3 and TRBJ1-5; no firm D call. The germline gives CDR1 ENHRY, CDR2 SYGVKD. Trimming removed 0 bases from V and 7 bases from J, with 7 bases in between. The CDR3 runs 13 residues. Here the CDR3 reads CAISESHEQPQHF. For the CDR3, the DNA is TGTGCCATCAGTGAGTCGCATGAGCAGCCCCAGCATTTT.

The rearrangement uses TRBV19 and TRBJ1-1; TRBD1 agrees at 7 bases. The CDR3 totals 16 residues. Trimming removed 3 bases from V and 1 base from J; junction bases left unmatched: 8. Looked up from germline, CDR1 is LNHDA and CDR2 is SQIVND (reference sequence). Here the CDR3 DNA reads TGTGCCAGTAGTATCCTGGTCGACAGGGCGAACACTGAAGCTTTCTTT. Protein: CASSILVDRANTEAFF. Full variable domain (outside the CDR3, taken from reference TRBV19 and TRBJ1-1): DGGITQSPKYLFRKEGQNVTLSCEQNLNHDAMYWYRQDPGQGLRLIYYSQIVNDFQKGDIAEGYSVSREKKESFPLTVTSAQKNPTAFYLCASSILVDRANTEAFFGQGTRLTVV.

The J gene is TRBJ1-1, the V gene TRBV6-2 or TRBV6-3, with TRBD1 identical over 7 bases. Germline V CDR1 and CDR2: MNHEY, SVGEGT. The CDR3 loop spans 14 amino acids. V lost 6 bases, J lost 2 bases, and 6 bases stayed unmatched. CDR3 sequence (DNA): TGTGCCAGCAGCTTACAGGGGAGTAACACTGAAGCTTTCTTT. Translated, it gives CASSLQGSNTEAFF.

The V gene is TRBV7-9, the J gene TRBJ2-1; TRBD1 agrees at 9 bases. V shed 5 bases, J shed 2 bases, and the junction held 13 bases outside the gene matches. The CDR3 runs 18 residues. Germline V gives CDR1 SEHNR, CDR2 FQNEAQ (reference sequence). The CDR3 loop is CASSRDRENWRAYNEQFF. The CDR3 coding sequence is TGTGCCAGCAGCCGGGACAGGGAAAATTGGAGGGCCTACAATGAGCAGTTCTTC.

This chain connects TRBV27 to TRBJ1-2; 8 bases line up with TRBD1. The CDR3 runs to 15 residues. J lost 6 bases, V lost 3 bases, and 9 bases had no gene match. Germline lookup yields CDR1 MNHEY and CDR2 SMNVEV (reference sequence). The CDR3 is CASSFLYAGGHGYTF. CDR3 nucleotide sequence: TGTGCCAGCAGTTTCCTCTACGCAGGGGGCCATGGCTACACCTTC.

The gene calls are TRBV24-1 and TRBJ1-5; TRBD1 is a possible D gene (5 bases). Looked up from germline, CDR1 is KGHDR and CDR2 is SFDVKD. V gave up 3 bases and J gave up 5 bases, with 16 bases separating them. The CDR3 covers 16 residues. The CDR3 region has the DNA TGTGCCACCAGTGATGGGGCCTTCGGGCCAGATCAGCCCCAGCATTTT. Encoded protein: CATSDGAFGPDQPQHF.

J is TRBJ1-1 and V is TRBV25-1; D might be TRBD1 (5 bases). CDR3 length: 15 amino acids. Trimming took 4 bases from V and 0 from J, leaving 12 bases between them. Germline-derived CDR1 and CDR2 are MGHDK and SYGVNS. DNA of the CDR3: TGTGCCAGCAGTGGGGGCGGTGGCTTGAACACTGAAGCTTTCTTT. It codes for CASSGGGGLNTEAFF.

This clonotype has only a few counts. V usage is TRBV7-3 and J usage is TRBJ1-6; D unresolved. V lost 0 bases and J 5 bases, leaving 2 bases between the germline ends. The CDR3 consists of 13 residues. Germline V gives CDR1 SGHTA, CDR2 FQGTGA. The CDR3 DNA is TGTGCCAGCAGCTTAACAGATAATTCACCCCTCCACTTT. Translation gives CASSLTDNSPLHF.

The V call is TRBV28, the J call TRBJ2-1; D uncertain. Germline CDR1 and CDR2: MDHEN and SYDVKM. The CDR3 runs 13 residues. Trimming removed 9 bases at V and 6 bases at J, with 15 bases between. The chain's CDR3 is CARCVLLGNEQFF. The DNA of the CDR3 is TGTGCCAGGTGTGTGTTATTGGGCAATGAGCAGTTCTTC.

This chain joins TRBV27 and TRBJ2-5, with D perhaps matching TRBD2 (6 bases). This CDR3 is built from 14 residues. Germline lookup yields CDR1 MNHEY and CDR2 SMNVEV (reference sequence). Trimming removed 1 base from V and 3 bases from J, with 9 bases in between. The CDR3 DNA reads as TGTGCCAGCAGTTTATACGCTAGCGAAGAGACCCAGTACTTC. Protein sequence: CASSLYASEETQYF.

A few counts support this clonotype. The V and J genes are TRBV12-3 or TRBV12-4 and TRBJ1-3; D might be TRBD1 (6 bases). V was trimmed by 4 bases and J by 11 bases, leaving 18 bases between them. The CDR3 loop spans 14 amino acids. In DNA form, the CDR3 reads TGTGCCAGCAGTTCCCAACAGGGTCCCCAGGCCATATATTTT. Amino acids: CASSSQQGPQAIYF.